This entry lists 30 T cell receptor beta chains sequenced from one sample in a study of technical replicates of blood from a few donors. Data came from immunoSEQ multiplex PCR; TCRdb stores just in-frame clones and leaves some out. The repertoire consists of 70,000 to 80,000 clones, with roughly 96% occurring once and the leading ten covering roughly 0.21%. Sequenced: T cells isolated from PBMCs. These TCRs come from a human donor in good health.

V is TRBV5-6 and J is TRBJ1-5, with no clear D. V dropped 4 bases and J dropped 6 bases, with 20 bases sitting between them. Germline CDR1 reads SGHDT; CDR2 reads YYEEEE. This CDR3 is 16 amino acids long. The CDR3 bases are TGTGCCAGCAGCCGGTGGGAGTTCGGGAGGGCTCAGCCCCAGCATTTT. Translating it yields CASSRWEFGRAQPQHF.

Only one count was recorded for this clone. The chain links TRBV12-2 to TRBJ1-2; the D call TRBD1 from the table was never checked on the DNA. TRBV12-2 has pseudogene status. This CDR3 is built from 18 residues. The CDR3 DNA sequence: TGTGCAAGTCGCTGGAAGTGGGACAGGGGGTATTTTAACTATGGCTACACCTTC. It is translated as CASRWKWDRGYFNYGYTF.

The CDR3 protein is CASSLDGVLRKTQYF. In DNA form, the CDR3 reads TGTGCCAGCAGCTTAGACGGGGTTCTGAGGAAGACCCAGTACTTC. The chain links TRBV7-9 to TRBJ2-5; TRBD2 might be the D (5 bases). This CDR3 comprises 15 residues. Germline V gene data show CDR1 as SEHNR and CDR2 as FQNEAQ (reference sequence). Trimming took 1 base from V and 6 from J, leaving 15 bases between them.

This chain joins TRBV30 and TRBJ1-1; D unclear. CDR3 length: 13 amino acids. Trimming stripped 3 bases from V and 4 bases from J, with 12 bases between. Germline CDR1 reads GTSNPN; CDR2 reads SVGIG (reference sequence). The DNA of the CDR3 is TGTGCCTGGAGCGATCTCGTTAGCACTGAAGCTTTCTTT. It encodes CAWSDLVSTEAFF.

This rearrangement joins TRBV28 to TRBJ1-1; 7 bases line up with TRBD1. CDR3 size: 15 residues. Germline loops: CDR1 MDHEN, CDR2 SYDVKM. Unmatched junction bases numbered 10, after V lost 6 bases and J lost 3 bases. CDR3 amino acids: CASRLDRVRYTEAFF. The CDR3 DNA follows: TGTGCCAGCAGACTCGACAGGGTGAGATACACTGAAGCTTTCTTT.

The sample holds one count of this clone. The chain joins TRBV7-8 to TRBJ2-2, with 11 bases that match TRBD2. Trimming at V came to 1 base and at J to 0 bases, leaving 1 base not matched to a gene. The germline V gene has CDR1 SGHVS and CDR2 FQNEAQ. This CDR3 contains 17 residues. The CDR3 DNA reads TGTGCCAGCAGCTTAGGACTAGCGGGGACGAACACCGGGGAGCTGTTTTTT. Translating gives CASSLGLAGTNTGELFF.

The rearrangement uses TRBV14 and TRBJ1-2, with 10 bases identical to TRBD1. The CDR3 consists of 14 residues. The V and J ends lost 4 bases and 7 bases, in that order; junction bases with no gene match: 6. Per germline, CDR1 SGHDN and CDR2 FVKESK. CDR3 in amino acids: CASSLSGQGGGYTF. The CDR3 DNA follows: TGTGCCAGCAGCCTATCTGGACAGGGGGGTGGCTACACCTTC.

This chain uses TRBV28 with TRBJ2-3, with a weak D call TRBD2 (6 bases). The CDR3 has 14 amino acids. Germline CDR1 is MDHEN and CDR2 is SYDVKM. V gave up 2 bases and J gave up 9 bases, with 15 bases separating them. The CDR3 loop reads CASSLLARRETQYF. The CDR3 coding sequence is TGTGCCAGCAGTTTACTTGCGCGGAGGGAAACGCAGTATTTT.

This chain connects TRBV6-5 to TRBJ2-5, with 7 bases lining up with TRBD1. This CDR3 comprises 15 residues. With 6 bases clipped from V and 1 base from J, the junction kept 8 bases outside the gene matches. Germline V lookup: CDR1 MNHEY, CDR2 SVGAGI. The DNA of the CDR3 is TGTGCCAGCAGACAGCCGGGACAGCCCCAAGAGACCCAGTACTTC. Protein sequence: CASRQPGQPQETQYF.

J is TRBJ1-5 and V is TRBV2, with 9 bases matching TRBD1. The length of the CDR3 is 17 residues. V shed 2 bases and J 3 bases; nucleotides not matched to a gene: 8. From germline, CDR1 is SNHLY and CDR2 FYNNEI. The CDR3 loop reads CASSETGQGTYNQPQHF. The CDR3 DNA reads as TGTGCCAGCAGTGAAACGGGACAGGGAACCTACAATCAGCCCCAGCATTTT. Complete variable domain (other parts from reference TRBV2 and TRBJ1-5): EPEVTQTPSHQVTQMGQEVILRCVPISNHLYFYWYRQILGQKVEFLVSFYNNEISEKSEIFDDQFSVERPDGSNFTLKIRSTKLEDSAMYFCASSETGQGTYNQPQHFGDGTRLSIL.

The chain links TRBV16 to TRBJ1-1; TRBD1 agrees at 7 bases. The CDR3 runs 18 residues. V was pared by 0 bases and J by 3 bases, with 13 bases of the junction left unmatched. The V gene's germline CDR1 is KGHSY and CDR2 FQNENV. DNA of the CDR3: TGTGCCAGCAGCCAATCCTTACAGGGGAGTCGGAGGTACACTGAAGCTTTCTTT. Protein: CASSQSLQGSRRYTEAFF.

This chain uses TRBV5-8 with TRBJ2-5, with D perhaps TRBD1 (5 bases). Germline CDR1 SGHTS, CDR2 YDEGEE. This CDR3 comprises 13 residues. Trimming removed 3 bases at V and 8 bases at J, with 14 bases between. The CDR3 reads CASSWGGQGTQYF. CDR3 nucleotide sequence: TGTGCCAGCAGCTGGGGTGGCCAGGGAACCCAGTACTTC.

The CDR3 coding sequence is TGTGCCAGCAGTGAGTCCACAGGGTTCACTGAAGCTTTCTTT. This codes for CASSESTGFTEAFF. This chain joins TRBV25-1 and TRBJ1-1, with D perhaps TRBD1 (6 bases). CDR3 length: 14 amino acids. Trimming cost V 3 bases and J 4 bases, with 12 bases left between them. The germline V gene encodes CDR1 MGHDK and CDR2 SYGVNS.

J is TRBJ1-1 and V is TRBV4-1; 7 bases agree with TRBD1. Germline V gives CDR1 MGHRA, CDR2 YSYEKL. This CDR3 is built from 14 residues. V shed 1 base, J shed 4 bases, and the junction held 3 bases outside the gene matches. The CDR3 nucleotides read TGCGCCAGCAGCCAAGCCGGGACAGCCACTGAAGCTTTCTTT. Its translation: CASSQAGTATEAFF.

The rearrangement links TRBV5-8 to TRBJ1-1, with no clear D. Germline lookup yields CDR1 SGHTS and CDR2 YDEGEE. Trimming removed 7 bases at V and 1 base at J, with 17 bases between. The length of the CDR3 is 15 residues. The CDR3 reads CASGRVFWGNTEAFF. In DNA, the CDR3 is TGTGCCAGCGGGAGGGTTTTTTGGGGGAACACTGAAGCTTTCTTT. Full variable domain (rest looked up from reference TRBV5-8 and TRBJ1-1): EAGVTQSPTHLIKTRGQQATLRCSPISGHTSVYWYQQALGLGLQFLLWYDEGEERNRGNFPPRFSGRQFPNYSSELNVNALELEDSALYLCASGRVFWGNTEAFFGQGTRLTVV.

The chain carries TRBV12-5 and TRBJ1-5; a possible D gene is TRBD1 (6 bases). V gave up 5 bases and J gave up 7 bases, with 9 bases separating them. The germline gives CDR1 LGHNT, CDR2 FRNRAP. This CDR3 comprises 12 residues. This CDR3 is CASGTGWQPQHF. The CDR3 nucleotides are TGTGCTAGTGGTACAGGGTGGCAGCCCCAGCATTTT.

The chain carries TRBV11-2 and TRBJ2-7, with 14 bases identical to TRBD2. Germline lookup yields CDR1 SGHAT and CDR2 FQNNGV. Trimming removed 4 bases from V and 2 bases from J; junction bases left unmatched: 13. This CDR3 spans 19 amino acids. CDR3 bases: TGTGCCAGCAGCTCCACCCAGACTAGCGGGGGGGCCTTCCCCTACGAGCAGTACTTC. Residues: CASSSTQTSGGAFPYEQYF.

The rearrangement uses TRBV10-3 and TRBJ2-6; D perhaps matches TRBD1 (5 bases). V was pared by 8 bases and J by 4 bases, with 21 bases between. This CDR3 is 17 amino acids long. CDR1 and CDR2 from the germline V gene are ENHRY and SYGVKD. CDR3 DNA: TGTGCCATCGGGGCCGAAGGGGTTTCCTCCGGGGCCAACGTCCTGACTTTC. Translation gives CAIGAEGVSSGANVLTF.

The chain combines TRBV30 with TRBJ2-1; 12 bases are a match to TRBD2. Germline V gene lookup returns CDR1 GTSNPN and CDR2 SVGIG (reference sequence). The J segment lost 6 bases and the V segment lost 4 bases, leaving 7 bases of the junction unmatched. This CDR3 is 15 amino acids long. The chain's CDR3 is CAWIPTSGGTNEQFF. In DNA, the CDR3 is TGTGCCTGGATCCCCACTAGCGGGGGGACCAATGAGCAGTTCTTC.

The rearrangement joins TRBV11-2 to TRBJ2-2; 9 nucleotides agree with TRBD2. Trimming at V came to 5 bases and at J to 8 bases, leaving 9 bases not matched to a gene. This CDR3 region has 15 residues. Germline V CDR1 and CDR2: SGHAT, FQNNGV. As DNA, the CDR3 is TGTGCCAGCAGCCCGGGACTAGCCCGGACAGGGGAGCTGTTTTTT. Translation gives CASSPGLARTGELFF.

This clone was counted a single time. The chain recombines TRBV4-2 with TRBJ2-3; D gene unclear. The germline V and J ends were trimmed by 2 bases and 6 bases, with 15 bases remaining between them. Germline-derived CDR1 and CDR2 are LGHNA and YNFKEQ. CDR3 size: 15 residues. The CDR3 protein is CASSQSTSPLDTQYF. Here the CDR3 DNA reads TGTGCCAGCAGCCAATCTACCTCCCCCCTCGATACGCAGTATTTT.

The V call is TRBV7-8, the J call TRBJ2-7; 11 nucleotides match TRBD2. The CDR3 loop spans 17 amino acids. V dropped 4 bases and J dropped 6; count of bases not matched to a gene: 14. Germline lookup yields CDR1 SGHVS and CDR2 FQNEAQ. Here the CDR3 reads CASSSTYSGRVMREQYF. CDR3 nucleotides: TGTGCCAGCAGCTCAACCTATAGCGGGAGGGTTATGCGCGAGCAGTACTTC.

The rearrangement uses TRBV7-6 and TRBJ1-3; no firm D call. V gave up 3 bases and J gave up 0 bases, with 12 bases separating them. Germline CDR1 is SGHVS and CDR2 is FNYEAQ. The CDR3 runs to 16 residues. This CDR3 reads CASSFLTRTSGNTIYF. In DNA, the CDR3 is TGTGCCAGCAGCTTCCTGACAAGAACCTCTGGAAACACCATATATTTT.

The chain joins TRBV7-9 to TRBJ2-3, with D tentatively TRBD2 (5 bases). Trimming cost V 5 bases and J 2 bases, with 23 bases left between them. This CDR3 spans 18 amino acids. Looked up from germline, CDR1 is SEHNR and CDR2 is FQNEAQ (reference sequence). The CDR3 nucleotides read TGTGCCAGCAGCCCCGACCAACTAGGGTTCAGGAACACAGATACGCAGTATTTT. This sequence encodes CASSPDQLGFRNTDTQYF.

This clone was observed a single time. The chain uses TRBV27 and TRBJ2-7; weak D call: TRBD1 (5 bases). Germline loops: CDR1 MNHEY, CDR2 SMNVEV (reference sequence). The CDR3 loop spans 16 amino acids. The V end was cut by 5 bases, the J end by 1 base, with 18 bases between. CDR3 nucleotides: TGTGCCAGCAGTCTGGCCCCAGGACAAACGTCCTACGAGCAGTACTTC. Translation gives CASSLAPGQTSYEQYF.

The chain is built from TRBV2 and TRBJ2-2; weak D call: TRBD2 (5 bases). The CDR3 has 14 amino acids. The germline V and J ends were trimmed by 2 bases and 5 bases, with 9 bases remaining between them. Germline V gives CDR1 SNHLY, CDR2 FYNNEI. The CDR3 DNA follows: TGTGCCAGCAGTGAATTGAGGGAGACCGGGGAGCTGTTTTTT. Protein sequence: CASSELRETGELFF.

V gene TRBV28 combines with J gene TRBJ2-7, with TRBD2 matching 9 bases. The V segment lost 3 bases and the J segment 2 bases; nucleotides outside the gene matches: 11. Germline V lookup: CDR1 MDHEN, CDR2 SYDVKM. CDR3 length equals 17 residues. CDR3 nucleotide sequence: TGTGCCAGCAGTTTCATGTCGGCCCGCGGGAGGGCCTACGAGCAGTACTTC. Protein: CASSFMSARGRAYEQYF.

The chain carries TRBV7-2 and TRBJ1-2; D might be TRBD1 (6 bases). This CDR3 spans 14 amino acids. Deletions cut 5 bases from V and 9 bases from J, with 19 bases between. CDR1 and CDR2 (germline): SGHTA, FQGNSA. The CDR3 DNA reads as TGTGCCAGCAGCCTAGAGATACAGGGAGGGAGCTACACCTTC. This gives the protein CASSLEIQGGSYTF.

The chain couples TRBV5-1 to TRBJ2-1; TRBD2 aligns across 12 bases. This CDR3 contains 16 residues. V shed 0 bases, J shed 3 bases, and the junction held 1 base outside the gene matches. Germline CDR1 reads SGHRS; CDR2 reads YFSETQ. The CDR3 loop is CASSLGTSGNYNEQFF. The CDR3 DNA is TGCGCCAGCAGCTTGGGGACTAGCGGGAACTACAATGAGCAGTTCTTC.

The chain joins TRBV19 to TRBJ2-7; D gene ambiguous. V lost 8 bases, J lost 3 bases, and 11 bases lay in between. The CDR3 is 12 amino acids. The germline V gene has CDR1 LNHDA and CDR2 SQIVND (reference sequence). CDR3 DNA sequence: TGTGCCAGTTCGGCCAGGAACTACGAGCAGTACTTC. Protein: CASSARNYEQYF. Based on the CDR3 plus reference TRBV19 and TRBJ2-7, the full variable domain is DGGITQSPKYLFRKEGQNVTLSCEQNLNHDAMYWYRQDPGQGLRLIYYSQIVNDFQKGDIAEGYSVSREKKESFPLTVTSAQKNPTAFYLCASSARNYEQYFGPGTRLTVT.